The sequence of this T cell receptor (beta chain) was determined in a study of blood T cell repertoires in COVID-19. Across the whole study: Some COVID-19 samples were acute and others convalescent; all came from the United States, Italy and Spain. PBMCs, B-cell-depleted T cells, or T cells were the source of the cDNA or gDNA that made up the material.

Study processing details: Using reference gene primer amplification, nucleated cell counts were estimated. Sequencing used immunoSEQ multiplex PCR; TCRdb keeps in-frame clones, though not all of them. That table furnishes V, J and clone size, whereas the DNA furnished D and trimming. The sample includes about 170,000 clones, roughly 79% of them seen just once. Germline loops: CDR1 SGHAT, CDR2 FQNNGV. V was clipped by 2 bases and J by 7 bases; unmatched bases: 13. The length of the CDR3 is 17 residues. The sample was peripheral blood. This chain links TRBV11-2 with TRBJ2-1, with TRBD1 matching 8 bases. The sequence derives from a woman aged 80 or older with acute or convalescent COVID-19. The chain's CDR3 is CASSLRSGQGARNEQFF. As DNA, the CDR3 is TGTGCCAGCAGCTTAAGGTCGGGGCAGGGGGCGCGGAATGAGCAGTTCTTC.